This T cell receptor (beta chain) was profiled in a study of patients and donors after allogeneic stem cell transplantation. TCRdb reanalysed the RT-PCR reads using MiXCR and keeps one entry per CDR3 protein. The data show about 960,000 distinct CDR3 sequences, with over 15% seen just once and roughly 6.4% held by the top ten. This CDR3 has 17 residues. The V end lost 1 base, the J end lost 0 bases, and 14 bases lay between the germline ends. Germline V gene data show CDR1 as SGHRS and CDR2 as YFSETQ. The source material was blood, either unsorted or a sorted T cell fraction (not recorded which). This clonotype originated in a human donor who was either an allogeneic HSCT recipient or a stem cell or donor lymphocyte infusion donor (not recorded which). It is not recorded whose cells these are; they may come from a transplant donor. The rearrangement uses TRBV5-1 and TRBJ1-3; a weak D match, TRBD1 (6 bases). The chain's CDR3 is CASSLSGTTPSGNTIYF. Written as DNA, the CDR3 is TGCGCCAGCAGCTTGTCCGGGACAACACCCTCTGGAAACACCATATATTTT.